This TCR beta chain was identified in a study of human T cells and chemical hapten exposure. CDR3 length equals 12 residues. Germline V gene data show CDR1 as DFQATT and CDR2 as SNEGSKA (reference sequence). Trimming cost V 6 bases and J 6 bases, with 13 bases left between them. TCRdb reanalysed the RACE reads using MiXCR and keeps one entry per CDR3 protein. The top ten hold approximately 2.1% of the sample, which has over 150,000 distinct CDR3 sequences, 28% seen once. In its sample, this clonotype was seen a few times. As to time point: patch test 3, about 24 weeks after DPC sensitization. Treatment meaning: therapeutic diphenylcyclopropenone sensitization with weekly scalp DPC.

The material sequenced was whole blood, taken in connection with sensitization to the hapten diphenylcyclopropenone (DPC). The rearrangement links TRBV20-1 to TRBJ2-3, with D unresolved. This receptor was obtained from a woman aged 18-29 years with alopecia areata. Some clones in this sample may be carry-over from other donors' samples. The CDR3 loop is CSAMDHSDTQYF. The CDR3 region has the DNA TGCAGTGCGATGGACCACTCGGATACGCAGTATTTT.